This T cell receptor beta chain was recovered during a study of T cells in Graves' hyperthyroidism and ophthalmopathy. The wider study: Peripheral blood collection took place at initial diagnosis, before any treatment.

This clonotype was recorded at least ten times. This CDR3 has 13 residues. V shed 1 base and J shed 6 bases, with 8 bases lying between them. Germline lookup yields CDR1 SGHRS and CDR2 YFSETQ. Uncontrolled infections, other autoimmune diseases, pregnancy or lactation led to exclusion of patients. Amplification yielded TCR beta CDR3 regions, with RNA transcripts as the source. HTBI primers were used for first-round RT-PCR of the TCR CDR3. TCRdb ran MiXCR on the multiplex PCR reads and lists one entry per CDR3 protein. Of around 340,000 distinct CDR3 sequences listed, about a sixth are singletons. The sequenced sample was blood. This TCR derives from a woman aged 40 to 50 with Graves' ophthalmopathy. V gene TRBV5-1 combines with J gene TRBJ2-1; D possibly corresponds to TRBD2 (5 bases). The CDR3 nucleotides are TGCGCCAGCAGCTTGATCCTAGCCAATGAGCAGTTCTTC. It specifies CASSLILANEQFF.